This TCR beta chain stems from a study of blood T cell repertoires in COVID-19. Study details: Samples came from the United States, Italy and Spain, spanning acute and convalescent COVID-19. Sample material is recorded as cDNA or gDNA derived from T cells, B-cell-depleted T cells, or PBMCs.

The CDR3 is made up of 14 amino acids. Germline-derived CDR1 and CDR2 are MNHEY and SVGAGI. V trimming: 7 bases; J trimming: 4 bases; junction bases outside the gene matches: 7. Per the original methods: The authors estimated nucleated cell counts from reference gene primer amplification. TCRdb keeps only in-frame clones here, not all; method: immunoSEQ multiplex PCR. V, J and clone size are taken as reported in that table, and D and trimming were inferred from the DNA itself. The data hold 130,000 to 150,000 clones, with 88% observed a single time. The chain has TRBV6-5 and TRBJ2-3; 8 nucleotides align to TRBD1. The TCR originated in a woman aged 45-65 years with acute or convalescent COVID-19. Specimen: peripheral blood. CDR3 DNA: TGTGCCAGCACCCCAGGGGGCCGAGCAGATACGCAGTATTTT. Translation: CASTPGGRADTQYF.